The clone carrying this T cell receptor (beta chain) was observed a few times. Its cognate antigen is unknown. Here immunoSEQ multiplex PCR was the method, and the copy in TCRdb shows in-frame clones only, minus some. The sample consists of 25,000 to 35,000 clones, around 90% of them appearing once. This entry belongs to a study of T cells in localized non-small cell lung cancer. General observations from the study: Out of the top 100 tumor clones, a median approximately 61 were seen in adjacent lung. Prolonged overall survival went with higher T cell density in the blood. Adjacent uninvolved lung had the highest clonality, suggesting focused antigen responses.

Per germline, CDR1 SGDLS and CDR2 YYNGEE. Trimming pared 0 bases from V and 2 bases from J, leaving 8 bases between. This CDR3 is 14 amino acids long. This chain uses TRBV9 with TRBJ1-2, with unresolved D. This TCR was recovered from a man between 40 and 75 years old with stage II lung adenocarcinoma. This sample comprised PBMCs, obtained before any cancer treatment. Here the CDR3 DNA reads TGTGCCAGCAGCGTAGAAGCAGGAAACTATGGCTACACCTTC. Translated: CASSVEAGNYGYTF.